A single sample gave rise to the 15 T cell receptor beta chains below, sequenced in a study of shared clonotypes between healthy human individuals. Clones were sequenced by immunoSEQ multiplex PCR, and TCRdb holds only the in-frame ones, with some missing. The sample has about 1 million clones, under 80% seen once. Sequencing used memory CD4+ T cells sorted from blood. Subset of the sample: CD45RA-negative fraction. These receptors all come from a man between 18 and 35 years old in good health.

The rearrangement joins TRBV6-5 to TRBJ1-1, with TRBD1 as a possible D gene (5 bases). V lost 2 bases and J 1 base, leaving 11 bases between the germline ends. CDR3 length equals 15 residues. Germline CDR1 MNHEY, CDR2 SVGAGI. CDR3 DNA: TGTGCCAGCAGTTACACCGGGACGGAGAACACTGAAGCTTTCTTT. Its protein product is CASSYTGTENTEAFF.

The chain is built from TRBV9 and TRBJ2-1; TRBD1 matches 7 bases. Germline CDR1 SGDLS, CDR2 YYNGEE. V gave up 8 bases and J gave up 4 bases; unmatched junction bases: 6. This CDR3 has 13 residues. DNA of the CDR3: TGTGCCAGTTCACAGGGACAGTACAATGAGCAGTTCTTC. It yields the protein CASSQGQYNEQFF.

The chain combines TRBV10-2 with TRBJ1-3; D not resolved. Germline CDR1 reads WSHSY; CDR2 reads SAAADI. The CDR3 has 17 amino acids. Deletions cut 3 bases from V and 0 bases from J, with 15 bases between. In DNA form, the CDR3 reads TGCGCCAGCAGTGATACCCTCCCGGCAATCTCTGGAAACACCATATATTTT. It yields the protein CASSDTLPAISGNTIYF.

The chain links TRBV6-1 to TRBJ1-1, with no clear D. Trimming removed 8 bases from V and 0 bases from J, with 7 bases in between. The CDR3 is made up of 12 amino acids. CDR1 is MNHNS, CDR2 SASEGT, per germline. CDR3 amino acids: CASAVLNTEAFF. CDR3 DNA: TGTGCCAGCGCAGTTTTGAACACTGAAGCTTTCTTT.

V usage is TRBV4-1 and J usage is TRBJ2-3, with D perhaps TRBD1 or TRBD2 (5 bases each). Looked up from germline, CDR1 is MGHRA and CDR2 is YSYEKL. V dropped 3 bases and J dropped 4 bases, with 17 bases sitting between them. CDR3 length: 16 amino acids. CDR3 amino acids: CASSHPRDQSPDTQYF. CDR3 DNA: TGCGCCAGCAGCCACCCCCGGGACCAGAGTCCAGATACGCAGTATTTT.

At least ten counts were recorded for this clone. The chain recombines TRBV2 with TRBJ2-3; 11 bases line up with TRBD2. Per germline, CDR1 SNHLY and CDR2 FYNNEI. V gave up 7 bases and J gave up 5 bases; unmatched junction bases: 8. This CDR3 region has 15 residues. The CDR3 nucleotides read TGTGCCAGCACCCGCTTAGCGGGGGGGGGAGATACGCAGTATTTT. This codes for CASTRLAGGGDTQYF.

The chain links TRBV28 to TRBJ1-3, with 9 bases that match TRBD1. The germline gives CDR1 MDHEN, CDR2 SYDVKM. The CDR3 covers 18 residues. J was trimmed by 4 bases and V by 1 base; bases with no gene match: 11. DNA for the CDR3: TGTGCCAGCAGTTTATTCTTCCCCACAGGGGGCGCCGGAAACACCATATATTTT. The encoded protein is CASSLFFPTGGAGNTIYF.

Details on this clone: This sample includes further DNA sequences coding for the same CDR3. J is TRBJ1-5 and V is TRBV2; D gene unclear. Germline V CDR1 and CDR2: SNHLY, FYNNEI. CDR3 length: 14 residues. Trimming took 0 bases from V and 5 from J, leaving 8 bases between them. The chain's CDR3 is CASSEASRDQPQHF. The DNA of the CDR3 is TGTGCCAGCAGTGAAGCTAGTCGGGATCAGCCCCAGCATTTT.

The chain has TRBV14 and TRBJ1-3; no definite D call. This CDR3 has 15 amino acids. V was clipped by 4 bases and J by 4 bases, with 14 bases between them. Per germline, CDR1 SGHDN and CDR2 FVKESK. CDR3 residues: CASSRTILSGNTIYF. CDR3 DNA sequence: TGTGCCAGCAGCCGGACCATACTATCGGGAAACACCATATATTTT. Complete variable domain (other parts from reference TRBV14 and TRBJ1-3): EAGVTQFPSHSVIEKGQTVTLRCDPISGHDNLYWYRRVMGKEIKFLLHFVKESKQDESGMPNNRFLAERTGGTYSTLKVQPAELEDSGVYFCASSRTILSGNTIYFGEGSWLTVV.

The chain links TRBV6-1 to TRBJ2-7; TRBD1 aligns across 8 bases. The V gene end was trimmed by 6 bases and the J gene end by 2 bases; junction bases not matched to a gene: 6. Germline V gene sequence: CDR1 MNHNS, CDR2 SASEGT. The length of the CDR3 is 14 residues. The CDR3 region is CASSRDRRTYEQYF. The CDR3 nucleotides read TGTGCCAGCAGCCGGGACAGGCGGACCTACGAGCAGTACTTC.

This chain uses TRBV5-1 with TRBJ2-1; tentative D call: TRBD2 (5 bases). Deletions cut 2 bases from V and 12 bases from J, with 9 bases between. This CDR3 has 11 amino acids. CDR1 and CDR2 (germline): SGHRS, YFSETQ. CDR3 amino acids: CASSFWGVQFF. DNA of the CDR3: TGCGCCAGCAGCTTTTGGGGAGTGCAGTTCTTC. Combining the CDR3 with reference TRBV5-1 and TRBJ2-1 gives the whole variable domain KAGVTQTPRYLIKTRGQQVTLSCSPISGHRSVSWYQQTPGQGLQFLFEYFSETQRNKGNFPGRFSGRQFSNSRSEMNVSTLELGDSALYLCASSFWGVQFFGPGTRLTVL.

The chain is built from TRBV7-9 and TRBJ2-3, with D perhaps TRBD2 (5 bases). The germline V gene has CDR1 SEHNR and CDR2 FQNEAQ (reference sequence). V was cut by 1 base and J by 0 bases, with 14 bases left in between. CDR3 length: 17 residues. In DNA form, the CDR3 reads TGTGCCAGCAGCTTAGGGTTCGGTGGCGGGAGCACAGATACGCAGTATTTT. Amino acids: CASSLGFGGGSTDTQYF.

This clone was recorded only once. The chain combines TRBV5-1 with TRBJ1-5; D uncertain. This CDR3 is built from 15 residues. V was shortened by 1 base and J by 1 base, with 9 bases between the two germline ends. CDR1 SGHRS and CDR2 YFSETQ come from the germline V gene. The DNA for the CDR3 is TGCGCCAGCAGCTTGCGAGGAGACAGCAATCAGCCCCAGCATTTT. Its protein is CASSLRGDSNQPQHF.

The chain combines TRBV21-1 with TRBJ2-7; the tabulated D call, TRBD2, remains unverified against the DNA. TRBV21-1 is termed a pseudogene. The CDR3 is 18 residues long. The CDR3 loop reads CASSPTHRRGLGSYEQYF. Written as DNA, the CDR3 is TGTGCCAGCAGCCCAACCCACAGGAGGGGACTGGGCTCCTACGAGCAGTACTTC.

This rearrangement joins TRBV27 to TRBJ2-6; D is unclear. Germline lookup yields CDR1 MNHEY and CDR2 SMNVEV (reference sequence). The CDR3 has 17 amino acids. V was pared by 5 bases and J by 4 bases, with 18 bases between. This chain's CDR3 is CASSPNGWMAGANVLTF. The CDR3 bases are TGTGCCAGCAGTCCAAATGGGTGGATGGCCGGGGCCAACGTCCTGACTTTC.